This T cell receptor beta chain stems from a study of a mutant IDH1 vaccine in newly diagnosed glioma. Study as a whole: Patients had eight vaccinations, in weeks 1, 3, 5, 7, 11, 15, 19 and 23. Radiotherapy alone preceded vaccination by 4-6 weeks; alternatively, vaccination started with temozolomide cycles. Standard pretreatment was either radiotherapy, temozolomide, or, for most, radiochemotherapy with temozolomide.

Some clones are missing from TCRdb's copy, which holds only in-frame ones; the method was immunoSEQ multiplex PCR. The sample lists tens of thousands of clones, roughly 80% seen once, with about 6.3% in the top ten. Specified time point: week 23, last vaccination. Every vaccine dose comprised 300 ug of mutant IDH1 20-mer peptide plus topical imiquimod. A note on this clone: The target antigen is unknown.

Germline CDR1 and CDR2: SGHRS and YFSETQ. The CDR3 length is 14 residues. Trimming cost V 4 bases and J 3 bases; bases outside gene matches: 5. Sample: PBMCs, taken from a glioma patient whose treatment included an IDH1 peptide vaccine. The V call is TRBV5-1, the J call TRBJ2-7, with TRBD1 matching 9 bases. The sequence derives from a man in his forties with glioma. The CDR3 region has the DNA TGCGCCAGCAGCCCCGGACAGGGGCTCTACGAGCAGTACTTC. It is translated as CASSPGQGLYEQYF. The variable domain in full, with the rest retrieved from reference TRBV5-1 and TRBJ2-7, is KAGVTQTPRYLIKTRGQQVTLSCSPISGHRSVSWYQQTPGQGLQFLFEYFSETQRNKGNFPGRFSGRQFSNSRSEMNVSTLELGDSALYLCASSPGQGLYEQYFGPGTRLTVT.